This is a list of T cell receptor beta chains from one sample in a study of shared clonotypes between healthy human individuals. The data were produced by immunoSEQ multiplex PCR, yet TCRdb's version contains in-frame clones alone and is incomplete. The sample includes hundreds of thousands of clones, more than 70% of them seen just once. Sequenced material: PBMCs. These receptors all come from a woman aged 40 to 55 in good health. Some clones in this sample may be carry-over from other donors' samples. Each CDR3 is given with its conserved first and last residue. D genes are given only for firm matches. Clone sizes are given selectively: once, few, many, or a class where the clone is expanded.

d_call: TRBD2
j_call: TRBJ2-3
clone_size: .
v_call: TRBV6-1
cdr3_aa: CASSELAGGPQDTQYF
cdr3_nt: TGTGCCAGCAGTGAACTAGCGGGAGGGCCGCAAGATACGCAGTATTTT

d_call: .
j_call: TRBJ2-7
clone_size: .
v_call: TRBV11-3
cdr3_aa: CASSPGPDRQQYF
cdr3_nt: TGTGCCAGCAGCCCCGGCCCCGATAGGCAGCAGTACTTC

d_call: .
j_call: TRBJ1-2
clone_size: .
v_call: TRBV28
cdr3_aa: CASSSTSTGTELSYGYTF
cdr3_nt: TGTGCCAGCAGTTCTACCTCCACCGGGACCGAACTTTCCTATGGCTACACCTTC

d_call: .
j_call: TRBJ1-5
clone_size: .
v_call: TRBV9
cdr3_aa: CASSVSSNQPQHF
cdr3_nt: TGTGCCAGCAGCGTATCAAGCAATCAGCCCCAGCATTTT

d_call: TRBD2
j_call: TRBJ2-3
clone_size: .
v_call: TRBV7-2
cdr3_aa: CASSTEGRGGTDTQYF
cdr3_nt: TGTGCCAGCAGCACGGAGGGGCGGGGGGGCACAGATACGCAGTATTTT

d_call: .
j_call: TRBJ2-7
clone_size: .
v_call: TRBV18
cdr3_aa: CASSPGVGLILYEQYF
cdr3_nt: TGTGCCAGCTCACCGGGGGTGGGGCTTATACTCTACGAGCAGTACTTC

d_call: TRBD1
j_call: TRBJ2-7
clone_size: few
v_call: TRBV29-1
cdr3_aa: CSVERGDRDDEQYF
cdr3_nt: TGCAGCGTTGAACGGGGGGACAGGGACGACGAGCAGTACTTC

d_call: TRBD2
j_call: TRBJ2-7
clone_size: .
v_call: TRBV11-2
cdr3_aa: CASSLALAGEQYF
cdr3_nt: TGTGCCAGCAGCTTAGCCCTAGCGGGGGAGCAGTACTTC

d_call: .
j_call: TRBJ2-7
clone_size: .
v_call: TRBV2
cdr3_aa: CASASGVSYEQYF
cdr3_nt: TGTGCCAGCGCTTCGGGGGTCTCCTACGAGCAGTACTTC

d_call: TRBD1
j_call: TRBJ1-2
clone_size: .
v_call: TRBV4-3
cdr3_aa: CASSPRDRGLYGYTF
cdr3_nt: TGCGCCAGCAGCCCGCGGGACAGGGGACTATATGGCTACACCTTC

d_call: TRBD2
j_call: TRBJ2-2
clone_size: once
v_call: TRBV7-8
cdr3_aa: CASSSTSGSTGELFF
cdr3_nt: TGTGCCAGCAGCTCGACTAGCGGGTCCACCGGGGAGCTGTTTTTT

d_call: .
j_call: TRBJ2-7
clone_size: .
v_call: TRBV11-2
cdr3_aa: CASSLPLRGARPYEQYF
cdr3_nt: TGTGCCAGCAGCTTACCCTTACGAGGAGCCCGACCCTACGAGCAGTACTTC

d_call: TRBD1
j_call: TRBJ2-7
clone_size: .
v_call: TRBV29-1
cdr3_aa: CSVCDDRGNKYEQYF
cdr3_nt: TGCAGCGTTTGCGACGACAGGGGAAACAAGTACGAGCAGTACTTC

d_call: .
j_call: TRBJ2-7
clone_size: .
v_call: TRBV11-2
cdr3_aa: CASSLEAWTGAYEQYF
cdr3_nt: TGTGCCAGCAGCTTAGAGGCGTGGACTGGAGCCTACGAGCAGTACTTC

d_call: .
j_call: TRBJ2-7
clone_size: .
v_call: TRBV25-1
cdr3_aa: CASSGQDPGREQYF
cdr3_nt: TGTGCCAGCTCCGGACAAGATCCAGGGAGAGAGCAGTACTTC

d_call: TRBD2
j_call: TRBJ2-7
clone_size: .
v_call: TRBV19
cdr3_aa: CASSITSGGGEQYF
cdr3_nt: TGTGCCAGTAGTATAACGTCGGGAGGAGGCGAGCAGTACTTC

d_call: .
j_call: TRBJ1-1
clone_size: .
v_call: TRBV14
cdr3_aa: CASSREGGGTEAFF
cdr3_nt: TGTGCCAGCAGCCGGGAAGGGGGTGGCACTGAAGCTTTCTTT

d_call: .
j_call: TRBJ2-7
clone_size: .
v_call: TRBV7-2
cdr3_aa: CASSLGIPYEQYF
cdr3_nt: TGTGCCAGCAGCTTAGGGATACCCTACGAGCAGTACTTC

d_call: .
j_call: TRBJ1-1
clone_size: .
v_call: TRBV30
cdr3_aa: CAWSPRTTEAFF
cdr3_nt: TGTGCCTGGAGTCCCCGGACTACTGAAGCTTTCTTT

d_call: TRBD2
j_call: TRBJ2-1
clone_size: once
v_call: TRBV5-4
cdr3_aa: CASLPGLAGGSYNEQFF
cdr3_nt: TGTGCCAGCCTTCCGGGACTAGCGGGAGGCTCCTACAATGAGCAGTTCTTC